Each of the 8 T cell receptor beta chains below was sequenced from the same sample in a study of vaccination and CD4 T cells after COVID-19. Treatment: roughly nine-day PBMC culture with coronavirus spike peptide pools or control peptides (ViraFEST assay). Researchers collected the unexposed donor's CD4+ T cells before the COVID-19 pandemic (2011-2018). The Oncomine TCR Beta short-read assay was what sequenced the DNA obtained from cultured CD4+ T cells. TCRdb passed the PCR reads through MiXCR, listing each CDR3 protein once. The sample holds 7,000 to 8,500 distinct CDR3 sequences, just over 45% seen once. The antigens of these receptors remain unknown. Sample: CD4+ T cells from blood, cultured in vitro. Source of these receptors: a human donor in good health.

The rearrangement links TRBV7-9 to TRBJ2-5; TRBD1 is a possible D gene (6 bases). Trimming took off 6 bases at V and 5 bases at J, with 16 bases between the two ends. This CDR3 is built from 14 residues. Germline lookup yields CDR1 SEHNR and CDR2 FQNEAQ (reference sequence). DNA for the CDR3: TGTGCCAGCAGGCGTAATAACCAGGGGGAGACCCAGTACTTC. This gives the protein CASRRNNQGETQYF.

J is TRBJ2-5 and V is TRBV9, with 11 positions matching TRBD1. With 2 bases clipped from V and 5 bases from J, the junction kept 11 bases outside the gene matches. This CDR3 is built from 17 residues. CDR1 is SGDLS and CDR2 is YYNGEE in the germline V gene. The CDR3 sequence is CASSVGGGQGVWETQYF. The CDR3 bases are TGTGCCAGCAGCGTGGGAGGGGGACAGGGGGTATGGGAGACCCAGTACTTC.

The CDR3 region has the DNA TGTGCCAGCAGCTTGGCCGGAGAGTGGACCCAGTACTTC. Translated: CASSLAGEWTQYF. The genes are TRBV5-6 and TRBJ2-5; D gene unclear. Trimming removed 0 bases at V and 7 bases at J, with 10 bases between. In germline, CDR1 is SGHDT, CDR2 YYEEEE. This CDR3 is 13 amino acids long.

The chain employs TRBV6-1 and TRBJ1-1; D unresolved. The CDR3 is 14 amino acids. V dropped 5 bases and J dropped 1 base, with 11 bases sitting between them. Germline V lookup: CDR1 MNHNS, CDR2 SASEGT. CDR3 region: CASSRGQRNTEAFF. In DNA form, the CDR3 reads TGTGCCAGCAGTCGCGGGCAGAGGAACACTGAAGCTTTCTTT.

The chain recombines TRBV7-3 with TRBJ2-5, with D unclear. Trimming left V 1 base short and J 5 bases short, with 14 bases between. CDR1 and CDR2 (germline): SGHTA, FQGTGA. The CDR3 length is 15 residues. In nucleotides, the CDR3 is TGTGCCAGCAGCTTAAAGGCCGGGCCTCCGGAGACCCAGTACTTC. This translates into CASSLKAGPPETQYF.

This clonotype was counted a few times. V usage is TRBV27 and J usage is TRBJ1-1; D perhaps matches TRBD1 (5 bases). This CDR3 has 13 amino acids. The V gene's germline CDR1 is MNHEY and CDR2 SMNVEV (reference sequence). Between the trimmed V and J ends, which lost 8 bases and 7 bases, there was a span of 17 bases. This chain's CDR3 is CASSTRQGVEAFF. CDR3 bases: TGTGCCAGCTCAACCAGGCAGGGCGTTGAAGCTTTCTTT.

The rearrangement uses TRBV14 and TRBJ2-3, with 9 nucleotides matching TRBD1. Germline values: CDR1 SGHDN, CDR2 FVKESK. Trimming at V came to 1 base and at J to 6 bases, leaving 8 bases not matched to a gene. The CDR3 consists of 16 residues. The CDR3 nucleotides are TGTGCCAGCAGCCAAGTGGGACAGGGTCAAATGGATACGCAGTATTTT. Amino acid sequence: CASSQVGQGQMDTQYF.

The chain links TRBV11-2 to TRBJ2-3, with 7 bases fitting TRBD1. The length of the CDR3 is 14 residues. J was trimmed by 6 bases and V by 5 bases; bases with no gene match: 8. Per the germline V gene, CDR1 is SGHAT and CDR2 is FQNNGV. The chain's CDR3 is CASSTDRHLDTQYF. CDR3 DNA: TGTGCCAGCAGCACGGACAGGCACCTGGATACGCAGTATTTT.